This passage covers 32 T cell receptor beta chains from one sample sequenced in a study of T-cell reconstitution after alpha-beta-depleted transplantation in children. Unique molecular identifiers were incorporated during preparation of the TCRbeta library. TCRdb recomputed calls from the PCR reads with MiXCR, one row per CDR3 protein. Of 540,000 or so distinct CDR3 sequences listed, around 23% were seen once; the top ten hold 14%. The sequencing used PBMCs, mostly from graft donor cells, collected 360 days after TCRalphabeta/CD19-depleted stem cell transplant. These receptors came from a boy less than two years old who had a stem cell transplant for acute myeloid leukemia, so the T cells may come from the graft donor.

The sample holds a few counts of this clonotype. The CDR3 reads CASSTSIQPQHF. Written as DNA, the CDR3 is TGTGCCAGCAGTACCTCCATTCAGCCCCAGCATTTT. The J gene is TRBJ1-5, the V gene TRBV6-5, with unresolved D. CDR3 length equals 12 residues. CDR1 and CDR2 (germline): MNHEY, SVGAGI. Between the trimmed V and J ends, which lost 5 bases and 6 bases, there was a span of 8 bases.

This clonotype was picked up many times. This chain uses TRBV20-1 with TRBJ2-2; a possible D gene is TRBD2 (7 bases). Germline values: CDR1 DFQATT, CDR2 SNEGSKA (reference sequence). This CDR3 is 13 amino acids long. Deletions cut 6 bases from V and 5 bases from J, with 13 bases between. DNA for the CDR3: TGCAGTGCCGGGGGGCCGTTTACCGGGGAGCTGTTTTTT. It translates to CSAGGPFTGELFF.

This clonotype was detected only a few times. The rearrangement links TRBV11-3 to TRBJ2-7; TRBD1 might be the D (6 bases). CDR1 and CDR2 (germline): SGHNT, YENEEA. V was trimmed by 1 base and J by 2 bases, leaving 9 bases between them. The CDR3 is made up of 14 amino acids. The CDR3 DNA follows: TGTGCCAGCAGCTTAGTAAGGGACACCTACGAGCAGTACTTC. Translating gives CASSLVRDTYEQYF. Together with reference TRBV11-3 and TRBJ2-7, the CDR3 gives the full variable domain: EAGVVQSPRYKIIEKKQPVAFWCNPISGHNTLYWYLQNLGQGPELLIRYENEEAVDDSQLPKDRFSAERLKGVDSTLKIQPAELGDSAVYLCASSLVRDTYEQYFGPGTRLTVT.

The CDR3 is CASCQDLPGQGYSYEQYF. Written as DNA, the CDR3 is TGTGCCTCCTGCCAAGATCTTCCGGGACAGGGCTACTCCTACGAGCAGTACTTC. The chain employs TRBV3-1 and TRBJ2-7; 9 nucleotides agree with TRBD1. Looked up from germline, CDR1 is LGHDT and CDR2 is YNNKEL (reference sequence). V lost 11 bases and J lost 0; bases outside the gene matches: 20. The CDR3 covers 18 residues.

This chain links TRBV6-4 with TRBJ2-3; 7 nucleotides align to TRBD2. Germline loops: CDR1 MRHNA, CDR2 SNTAGT. The V gene end was trimmed by 5 bases and the J gene end by 2 bases; junction bases not matched to a gene: 7. The CDR3 is 15 residues long. CDR3 sequence: CASSTEAGVTDTQYF. Written as DNA, the CDR3 is TGTGCCAGCAGTACTGAGGCGGGGGTCACAGATACGCAGTATTTT.

About this clonotype: This clone may be a read error of a much larger clone one base away. The chain carries TRBV25-1 and TRBJ2-6; 7 nucleotides align to TRBD1. V shed 6 bases, J shed 2 bases, and the junction held 1 base outside the gene matches. Germline CDR1 and CDR2: MGHDK and SYGVNS. The length of the CDR3 is 14 residues. For the CDR3, the DNA is TGTGCCAGCAGCCAGGGGGCTGGGGCCAACGTCCTGACTTTC. This translates into CASSQGAGANVLTF.

The chain combines TRBV20-1 with TRBJ2-3; D is ambiguous. Deletions cut 3 bases from V and 2 bases from J, with 6 bases between. Germline CDR1 reads DFQATT; CDR2 reads SNEGSKA (reference sequence). CDR3 length: 12 residues. The CDR3 DNA is TGCAGTGCTAGGCTGAACACAGATACGCAGTATTTT. Its protein product is CSARLNTDTQYF.

This rearrangement joins TRBV5-6 to TRBJ2-7; 7 bases fit TRBD1. The CDR3 runs to 14 residues. Germline CDR1 SGHDT, CDR2 YYEEEE. V lost 2 bases and J lost 3; bases outside the gene matches: 5. The CDR3 bases are TGTGCCAGCAGCTTACAGGGGCGAGACTACGAGCAGTACGTC. Protein product: CASSLQGRDYEQYV.

This clonotype was counted at least ten times. The chain combines TRBV12-3 or TRBV12-4 with TRBJ2-2; D possibly corresponds to TRBD2 (6 bases). The CDR3 is made up of 15 amino acids. V lost 2 bases and J 7 bases, leaving 14 bases between the germline ends. Written as DNA, the CDR3 is TGTGCCAGCAGTTTATGGCAGGGAGGCATCGGGGAGCTGTTTTTT. This codes for CASSLWQGGIGELFF.

The chain uses TRBV4-3 and TRBJ2-3, with TRBD2 identical over 11 bases. The CDR3 spans 17 residues. The trim removed 1 base at V and 3 bases at J, leaving 6 bases unmatched. Per the germline V gene, CDR1 is LGHNA and CDR2 is YSLEER. The CDR3 loop reads CASSQVFSGGATDTQYF. Written as DNA, the CDR3 is TGCGCCAGCAGCCAAGTTTTTAGCGGGGGGGCGACAGATACGCAGTATTTT.

This clonotype has just one count. This sequence joins TRBV12-3 or TRBV12-4 and TRBJ2-7; 8 bases align to TRBD2. V was pared by 6 bases and J by 7 bases, with 14 bases of the junction left unmatched. The CDR3 is 15 amino acids. The CDR3 region is CASSTSSGGPKEQYF. DNA of the CDR3: TGTGCCAGCAGCACTTCTTCGGGGGGGCCGAAGGAGCAGTACTTC.

The chain has TRBV28 and TRBJ2-3, with a tentative D call TRBD2 (7 bases). With 3 bases removed from V and 6 bases from J, the gap between germline ends came to 16 bases. Germline CDR1 and CDR2: MDHEN and SYDVKM. CDR3 length equals 15 residues. The CDR3 DNA is TGTGCCAGCAGTTTTGGGGGGGGGCGGGAGGATACGCAGTATTTT. Protein product: CASSFGGGREDTQYF.

The CDR3 protein is CATSRTVGDTQYF. The CDR3 DNA follows: TGTGCCACCAGCAGAACCGTGGGGGATACGCAGTATTTT. This chain joins TRBV15 and TRBJ2-3, with no clear D. CDR1 is LNHNV, CDR2 YYDKDF, per germline (reference sequence). This CDR3 is built from 13 residues. V was clipped by 2 bases and J by 6 bases, with 9 bases between them.

This clonotype was detected only a few times. V and J are TRBV3-1 and TRBJ2-2; 11 bases align to TRBD2. The CDR3 length is 17 residues. CDR1 and CDR2 (germline): LGHDT, YNNKEL (reference sequence). V trimming: 6 bases; J trimming: 4 bases; junction bases outside the gene matches: 10. CDR3 nucleotide sequence: TGTGCCAGCAGTAAGACTAGCGGGATAATAGGCACCGGGGAGCTGTTTTTT. Its translation: CASSKTSGIIGTGELFF. The full variable domain, its missing parts supplied by reference TRBV3-1 and TRBJ2-2, is DTAVSQTPKYLVTQMGNDKSIKCEQNLGHDTMYWYKQDSKKFLKIMFSYNNKELIINETVPNRFSPKSPDKAHLNLHINSLELGDSAVYFCASSKTSGIIGTGELFFGEGSRLTVL.

The chain employs TRBV20-1 and TRBJ2-2; possibly TRBD1 for D (6 bases). The length of the CDR3 is 16 residues. Trimming took off 6 bases at V and 1 base at J, with 18 bases between the two ends. CDR1 and CDR2 (germline): DFQATT, SNEGSKA (reference sequence). Written as DNA, the CDR3 is TGCAGTGCCACCGACAGGTTGTTAGAGAACACCGGGGAGCTGTTTTTT. This encodes CSATDRLLENTGELFF.

The rearrangement joins TRBV7-9 to TRBJ2-7; 8 nucleotides align to TRBD1. V lost 5 bases to trimming and J lost 3 bases; unmatched junction nucleotides: 6. The germline CDR1 and CDR2 sequences are SEHNR and FQNEAQ (reference sequence). The CDR3 loop spans 14 amino acids. This chain's CDR3 is CASSAGQGLYEQYF. CDR3 nucleotides: TGTGCCAGCAGCGCAGGACAGGGTCTCTACGAGCAGTACTTC.

The V call is TRBV4-1, the J call TRBJ2-5, with D possibly matching TRBD1 (6 bases). The CDR3 runs to 17 residues. Trimming stripped 1 base from V and 3 bases from J, with 18 bases between. From germline, CDR1 is MGHRA and CDR2 YSYEKL. CDR3 DNA sequence: TGCGCCAGCAGCCAAGGGTTCATAACAGGGCTCGAAGAGACCCAGTACTTC. It yields the protein CASSQGFITGLEETQYF.

The chain combines TRBV10-3 with TRBJ1-6; D is possibly TRBD1 (6 bases). CDR1 is ENHRY, CDR2 SYGVKD, per germline. The CDR3 loop spans 13 amino acids. V shed 5 bases and J shed 8 bases, with 10 bases lying between them. CDR3 in DNA: TGTGCCATCAGTCCGGGGGCGGATTCACCCCTCCACTTT. It codes for CAISPGADSPLHF.

This sequence joins TRBV7-2 and TRBJ1-3; 7 bases match TRBD1. The CDR3 consists of 16 residues. J gave up 0 bases and V 6 bases, and 8 bases lay outside the gene matches. From germline, CDR1 is SGHTA and CDR2 FQGNSA. This CDR3 reads CASRYTGDISGNTIYF. The CDR3 DNA is TGTGCCAGCAGGTATACAGGGGACATCTCTGGAAACACCATATATTTT. The variable domain in full, completed from reference TRBV7-2 and TRBJ1-3, reads GAGVSQSPSNKVTEKGKDVELRCDPISGHTALYWYRQSLGQGLEFLIYFQGNSAPDKSGLPSDRFSAERTGGSVSTLTIQRTQQEDSAVYLCASRYTGDISGNTIYFGEGSWLTVV.

The chain has TRBV4-3 and TRBJ1-6; D is uncertain. The CDR3 loop spans 17 amino acids. Germline CDR1 LGHNA, CDR2 YSLEER. The V and J ends lost 1 base and 0 bases respectively, with 10 bases between them. The CDR3 sequence is CASSQAASSSYNSPLHF. The CDR3, as DNA: TGCGCCAGCAGCCAAGCGGCCAGTAGCTCCTATAATTCACCCCTCCACTTT.

This clonotype was observed a few times. The chain recombines TRBV12-3 or TRBV12-4 with TRBJ2-5, with D possibly matching TRBD1 (6 bases). The CDR3 extends over 16 amino acids. Between the trimmed V and J ends, which lost 4 bases and 5 bases, there was a span of 20 bases. The CDR3: CASSSNRDFPSETQYF. The CDR3, as DNA: TGTGCCAGCAGTTCTAACAGGGATTTTCCCTCGGAGACCCAGTACTTC.

This clonotype has a handful of counts. The V call is TRBV25-1, the J call TRBJ2-1; weak D call: TRBD1 (6 bases). The CDR3 is made up of 13 amino acids. The V and J ends lost 6 bases and 7 bases respectively, with 13 bases between them. Looked up from germline, CDR1 is MGHDK and CDR2 is SYGVNS. CDR3 residues: CASSGQRGNEQFF. As DNA, the CDR3 is TGTGCCAGCAGCGGACAGCGAGGGAATGAGCAGTTCTTC.

This sequence joins TRBV7-7 and TRBJ2-3; TRBD1 matches 8 bases. The CDR3 is made up of 14 amino acids. J lost 6 bases, V lost 4 bases, and 6 bases had no gene match. Per the germline V gene, CDR1 is SSHAT and CDR2 is FNYEAQ (reference sequence). This CDR3 reads CASSSTGDADTQYF. The CDR3 DNA reads as TGTGCCAGCAGCTCGACAGGGGATGCGGATACGCAGTATTTT. The full variable domain, rest sourced from reference TRBV7-7 and TRBJ2-3, is GAGVSQSPRYKVTKRGQDVTLRCDPISSHATLYWYQQALGQGPEFLTYFNYEAQPDKSGLPSDRFSAERPEGSISTLTIQRTEQRDSAMYRCASSSTGDADTQYFGPGTRLTVL.

V and J are TRBV6-2 or TRBV6-3 and TRBJ1-2; the D gene is possibly TRBD1 (5 bases). Looked up from germline, CDR1 is MNHEY and CDR2 is SVGEGT. The germline V and J ends were trimmed by 7 bases and 4 bases, with 16 bases remaining between them. The CDR3 length is 14 residues. This chain's CDR3 is CASKSWRGLYGYTF. The CDR3 DNA reads TGTGCCAGCAAATCGTGGAGGGGCCTCTATGGCTACACCTTC.

This clonotype was counted only a few times. V and J are TRBV29-1 and TRBJ1-1; perhaps TRBD1 as D (5 bases). The CDR3 runs 12 residues. With 4 bases removed from V and 7 bases from J, the gap between germline ends came to 13 bases. Germline CDR1 SQVTM, CDR2 ANQGSEA. The CDR3 region has the DNA TGCAGCGTTGTCGGCAGGGATCTTGAAGCTTTCTTT. It is translated as CSVVGRDLEAFF.

This clonotype was picked up a small number of times. The J gene is TRBJ1-1, the V gene TRBV7-9, with no clear D. Germline V lookup: CDR1 SEHNR, CDR2 FQNEAQ (reference sequence). V was shortened by 5 bases and J by 1 base, with 14 bases between the two germline ends. This CDR3 is 15 amino acids long. The CDR3 DNA is TGTGCCAGCAGCCCACGCAGTTTATCGAACACTGAAGCTTTCTTT. Translation gives CASSPRSLSNTEAFF. Drawing the rest from reference TRBV7-9 and TRBJ1-1, the complete variable domain is DTGVSQNPRHKITKRGQNVTFRCDPISEHNRLYWYRQTLGQGPEFLTYFQNEAQLEKSRLLSDRFSAERPKGSFSTLEIQRTEQGDSAMYLCASSPRSLSNTEAFFGQGTRLTVV.

The chain couples TRBV24-1 to TRBJ2-1, with no clear D. Germline V gene data show CDR1 as KGHDR and CDR2 as SFDVKD. Trimming shortened V by 6 bases and J by 3 bases, and 11 bases separated the two germline ends. The CDR3 is 14 amino acids. As DNA, the CDR3 is TGTGCCACCAGTTCATCGCCCCTCTACAATGAGCAGTTCTTC. This encodes CATSSSPLYNEQFF.

This clonotype came up many times. This sequence joins TRBV11-2 and TRBJ2-5; no clear D gene. This CDR3 is 14 amino acids long. Germline V CDR1 and CDR2: SGHAT, FQNNGV. Trimming removed 1 base at V and 1 base at J, with 7 bases between. The CDR3 here is CASSLAGIQETQYF. The CDR3 DNA sequence: TGTGCCAGCAGCTTAGCAGGCATCCAAGAGACCCAGTACTTC.

This clonotype came up many times. V is TRBV27 and J is TRBJ2-1; weak D call: TRBD1 (5 bases). The CDR3 is made up of 13 amino acids. Deletions cut 5 bases from V and 6 bases from J, with 11 bases between. Germline CDR1 is MNHEY and CDR2 is SMNVEV (reference sequence). CDR3 sequence reads: CASSPLGANEQFF. The CDR3 nucleotides are TGTGCCAGCAGTCCCCTTGGGGCCAATGAGCAGTTCTTC.

This clonotype turned up a few times. This rearrangement joins TRBV5-1 to TRBJ2-3, with 7 nucleotides matching TRBD1. The germline V gene encodes CDR1 SGHRS and CDR2 YFSETQ. This CDR3 is 17 amino acids long. Trimming cost V 5 bases and J 0 bases; bases outside gene matches: 12. CDR3 nucleotides: TGCGCCAGCAGTGTTACCGCGACAGGGACGAGCACAGATACGCAGTATTTT. This gives the protein CASSVTATGTSTDTQYF.

V gene TRBV20-1 combines with J gene TRBJ2-7; 9 bases line up with TRBD2. Germline loops: CDR1 DFQATT, CDR2 SNEGSKA (reference sequence). CDR3 length: 16 amino acids. The CDR3 DNA follows: TGCTGCGCTAGAGCTGTACTAGCGGGTGTCTCCTACGAGCAGTACGTC. This translates into CCARAVLAGVSYEQYV.

This clonotype was recorded many times. The chain uses TRBV5-1 and TRBJ2-5; perhaps TRBD1 as D (6 bases). This CDR3 has 15 amino acids. Trimming cost V 4 bases and J 1 base, with 14 bases left between them. The V gene's germline CDR1 is SGHRS and CDR2 YFSETQ. Written as DNA, the CDR3 is TGCGCCAGCAGCCTGAGCAGACAGGCCCAAGAGACCCAGTACTTC. Translating gives CASSLSRQAQETQYF. Looking up the rest from reference TRBV5-1 and TRBJ2-5 gives the full variable domain: KAGVTQTPRYLIKTRGQQVTLSCSPISGHRSVSWYQQTPGQGLQFLFEYFSETQRNKGNFPGRFSGRQFSNSRSEMNVSTLELGDSALYLCASSLSRQAQETQYFGPGTRLLVL.